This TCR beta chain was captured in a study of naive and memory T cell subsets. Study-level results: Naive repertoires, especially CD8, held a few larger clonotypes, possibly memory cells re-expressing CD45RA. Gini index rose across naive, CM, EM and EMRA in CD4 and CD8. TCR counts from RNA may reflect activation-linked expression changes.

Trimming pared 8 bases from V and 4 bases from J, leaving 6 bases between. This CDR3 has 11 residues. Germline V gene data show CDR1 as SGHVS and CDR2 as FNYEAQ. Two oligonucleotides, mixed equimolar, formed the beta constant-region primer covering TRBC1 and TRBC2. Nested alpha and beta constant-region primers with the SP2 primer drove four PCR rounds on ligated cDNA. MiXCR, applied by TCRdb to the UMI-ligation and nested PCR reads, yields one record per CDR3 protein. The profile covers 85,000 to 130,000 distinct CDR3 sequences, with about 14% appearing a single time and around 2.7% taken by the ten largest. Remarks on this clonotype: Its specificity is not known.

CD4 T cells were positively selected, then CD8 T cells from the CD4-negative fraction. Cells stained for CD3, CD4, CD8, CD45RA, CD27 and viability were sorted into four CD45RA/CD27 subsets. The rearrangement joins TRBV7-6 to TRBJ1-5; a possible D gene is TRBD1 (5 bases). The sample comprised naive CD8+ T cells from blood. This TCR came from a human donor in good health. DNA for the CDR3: TGTGCCAGCGGGGCTAATCAGCCCCAGCATTTT. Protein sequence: CASGANQPQHF.